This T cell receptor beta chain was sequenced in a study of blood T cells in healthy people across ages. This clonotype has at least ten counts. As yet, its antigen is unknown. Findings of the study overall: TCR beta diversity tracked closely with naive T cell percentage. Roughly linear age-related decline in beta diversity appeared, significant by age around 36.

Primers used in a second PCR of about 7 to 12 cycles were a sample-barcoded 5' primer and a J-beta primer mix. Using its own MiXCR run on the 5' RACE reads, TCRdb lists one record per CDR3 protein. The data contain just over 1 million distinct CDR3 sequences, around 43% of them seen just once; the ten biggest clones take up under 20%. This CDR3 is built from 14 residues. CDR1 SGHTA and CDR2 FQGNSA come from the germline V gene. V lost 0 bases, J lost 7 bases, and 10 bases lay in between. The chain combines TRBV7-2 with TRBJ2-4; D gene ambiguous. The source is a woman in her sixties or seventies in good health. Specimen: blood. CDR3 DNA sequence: TGTGCCAGCAGCTTAGCAGGGCCCGCGAACATTCAGTACTTC. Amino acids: CASSLAGPANIQYF.